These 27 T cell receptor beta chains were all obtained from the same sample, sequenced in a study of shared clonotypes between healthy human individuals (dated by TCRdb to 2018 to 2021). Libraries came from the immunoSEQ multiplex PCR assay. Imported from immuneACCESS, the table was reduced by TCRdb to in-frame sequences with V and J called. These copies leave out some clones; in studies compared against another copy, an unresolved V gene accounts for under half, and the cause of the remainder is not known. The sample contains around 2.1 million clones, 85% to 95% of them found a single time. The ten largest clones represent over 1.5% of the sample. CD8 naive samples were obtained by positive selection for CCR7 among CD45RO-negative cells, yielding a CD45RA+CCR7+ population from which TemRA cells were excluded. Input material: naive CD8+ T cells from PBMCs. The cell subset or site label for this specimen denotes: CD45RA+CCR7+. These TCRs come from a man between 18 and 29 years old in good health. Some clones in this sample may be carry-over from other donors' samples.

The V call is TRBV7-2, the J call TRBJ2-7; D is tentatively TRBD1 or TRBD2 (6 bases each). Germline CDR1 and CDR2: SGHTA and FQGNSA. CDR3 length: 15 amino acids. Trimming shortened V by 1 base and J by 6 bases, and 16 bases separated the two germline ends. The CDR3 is CASSLVGGLRGEQYF. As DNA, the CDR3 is TGTGCCAGCAGCTTAGTAGGGGGGCTGAGGGGCGAGCAGTACTTC.

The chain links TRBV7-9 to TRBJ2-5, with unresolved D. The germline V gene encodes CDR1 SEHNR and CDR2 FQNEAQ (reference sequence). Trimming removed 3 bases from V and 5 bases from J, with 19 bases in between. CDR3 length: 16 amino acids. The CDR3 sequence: CASSFSKTVASETQYF. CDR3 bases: TGTGCCAGCAGCTTTTCAAAGACTGTAGCCTCCGAGACCCAGTACTTC.

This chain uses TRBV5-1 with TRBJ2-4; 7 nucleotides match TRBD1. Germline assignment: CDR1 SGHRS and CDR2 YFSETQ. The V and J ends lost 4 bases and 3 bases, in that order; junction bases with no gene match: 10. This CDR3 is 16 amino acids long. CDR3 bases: TGCGCCAGCAGCCCCCACCCGGGACAGAGCAAAAACATTCAGTACTTC. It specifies CASSPHPGQSKNIQYF.

CDR3 sequence reads: CASGWEGSGNTIYF. The CDR3 coding sequence is TGTGCCAGCGGATGGGAAGGCTCTGGAAACACCATATATTTT. This chain uses TRBV28 with TRBJ1-3, with D unresolved. The germline CDR1 and CDR2 sequences are MDHEN and SYDVKM. Between the trimmed V and J ends, which lost 8 bases and 0 bases, there was a span of 11 bases. The CDR3 totals 14 residues. Combining the CDR3 with reference TRBV28 and TRBJ1-3 gives the whole variable domain DVKVTQSSRYLVKRTGEKVFLECVQDMDHENMFWYRQDPGLGLRLIYFSYDVKMKEKGDIPEGYSVSREKKERFSLILESASTNQTSMYLCASGWEGSGNTIYFGEGSWLTVV.

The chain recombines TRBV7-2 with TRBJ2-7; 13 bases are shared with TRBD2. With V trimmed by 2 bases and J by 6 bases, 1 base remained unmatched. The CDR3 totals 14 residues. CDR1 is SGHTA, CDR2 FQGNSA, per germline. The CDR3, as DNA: TGTGCCAGCAGCTTAAGGACTAGCGGGGGCGAGCAGTACTTC. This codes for CASSLRTSGGEQYF.

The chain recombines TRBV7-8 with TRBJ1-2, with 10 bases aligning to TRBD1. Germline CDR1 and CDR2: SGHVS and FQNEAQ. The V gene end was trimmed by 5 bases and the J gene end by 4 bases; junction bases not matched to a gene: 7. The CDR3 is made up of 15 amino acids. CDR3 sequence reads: CASSTTGGVGYGYTF. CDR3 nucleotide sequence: TGTGCCAGCAGCACGACAGGGGGCGTTGGCTATGGCTACACCTTC.

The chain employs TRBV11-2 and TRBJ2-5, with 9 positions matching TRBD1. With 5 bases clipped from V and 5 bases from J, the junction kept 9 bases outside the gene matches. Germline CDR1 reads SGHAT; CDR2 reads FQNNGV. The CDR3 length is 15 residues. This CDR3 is CASSTRDRVWETQYF. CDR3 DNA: TGTGCCAGCAGCACCCGGGACAGGGTGTGGGAGACCCAGTACTTC.

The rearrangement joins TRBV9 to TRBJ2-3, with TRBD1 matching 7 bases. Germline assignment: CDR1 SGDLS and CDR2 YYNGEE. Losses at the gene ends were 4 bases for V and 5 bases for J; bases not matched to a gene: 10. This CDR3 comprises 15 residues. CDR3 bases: TGTGCCAGCAGCACTCGGGACAGTTCTAAAGATACGCAGTATTTT. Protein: CASSTRDSSKDTQYF.

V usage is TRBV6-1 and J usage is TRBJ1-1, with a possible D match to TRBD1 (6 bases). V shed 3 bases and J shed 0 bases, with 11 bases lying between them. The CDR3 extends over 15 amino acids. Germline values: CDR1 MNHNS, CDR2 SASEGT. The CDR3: CASSDLGTLNTEAFF. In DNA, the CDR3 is TGTGCCAGCAGTGACCTGGGGACACTGAACACTGAAGCTTTCTTT.

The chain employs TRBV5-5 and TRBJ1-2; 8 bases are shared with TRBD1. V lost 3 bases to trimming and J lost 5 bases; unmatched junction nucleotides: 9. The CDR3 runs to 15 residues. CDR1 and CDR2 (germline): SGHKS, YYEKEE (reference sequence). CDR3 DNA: TGTGCCAGCAGCTCCGACTCAGGGGGCGCGTATGGCTACACCTTC. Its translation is CASSSDSGGAYGYTF.

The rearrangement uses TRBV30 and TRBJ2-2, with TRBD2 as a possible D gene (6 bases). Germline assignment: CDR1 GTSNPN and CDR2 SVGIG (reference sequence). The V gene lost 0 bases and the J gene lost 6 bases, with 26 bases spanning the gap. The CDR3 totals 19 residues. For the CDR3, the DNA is TGTGCCTGGAGTGTTGTATTTTGGGCCGATAGCGGTCGGGCCGGGGAGCTGTTTTTT. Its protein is CAWSVVFWADSGRAGELFF.

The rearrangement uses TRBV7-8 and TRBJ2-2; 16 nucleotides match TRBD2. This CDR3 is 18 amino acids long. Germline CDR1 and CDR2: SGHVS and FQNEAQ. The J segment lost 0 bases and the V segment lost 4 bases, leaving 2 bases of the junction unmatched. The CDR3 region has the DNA TGTGCCAGCAGCTGGGGACTAGCGGGAGGGACGAACACCGGGGAGCTGTTTTTT. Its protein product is CASSWGLAGGTNTGELFF.

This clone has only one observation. CDR3 coding DNA: TGTGCCTGGAGTGTAGACAGGAGAGGCCGCGAGCAGTACTTC. Protein product: CAWSVDRRGREQYF. The rearrangement uses TRBV30 and TRBJ2-7; possibly TRBD1 for D (6 bases). The CDR3 has 14 amino acids. Germline loops: CDR1 GTSNPN, CDR2 SVGIG (reference sequence). V was shortened by 0 bases and J by 6 bases, with 15 bases between the two germline ends.

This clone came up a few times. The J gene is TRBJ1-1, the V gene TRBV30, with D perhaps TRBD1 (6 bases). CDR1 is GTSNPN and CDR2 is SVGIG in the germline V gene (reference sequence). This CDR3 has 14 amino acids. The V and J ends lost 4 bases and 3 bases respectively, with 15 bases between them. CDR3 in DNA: TGTGCCTGGAAGGGGGGATGGAAGGACACTGAAGCTTTCTTT. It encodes CAWKGGWKDTEAFF.

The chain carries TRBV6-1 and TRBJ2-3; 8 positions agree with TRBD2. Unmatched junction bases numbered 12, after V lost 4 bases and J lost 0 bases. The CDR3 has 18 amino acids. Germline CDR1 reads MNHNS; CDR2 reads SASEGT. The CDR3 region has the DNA TGTGCCAGCAGTGTTAGCGGGACCGGATGGCCTAGCACAGATACGCAGTATTTT. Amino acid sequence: CASSVSGTGWPSTDTQYF.

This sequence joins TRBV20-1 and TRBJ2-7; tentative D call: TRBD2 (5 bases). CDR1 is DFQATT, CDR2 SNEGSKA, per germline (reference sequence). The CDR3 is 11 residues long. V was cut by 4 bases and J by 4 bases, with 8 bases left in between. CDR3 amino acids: CSATPGYEQYF. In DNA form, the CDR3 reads TGCAGTGCTACTCCGGGGTACGAGCAGTACTTC.

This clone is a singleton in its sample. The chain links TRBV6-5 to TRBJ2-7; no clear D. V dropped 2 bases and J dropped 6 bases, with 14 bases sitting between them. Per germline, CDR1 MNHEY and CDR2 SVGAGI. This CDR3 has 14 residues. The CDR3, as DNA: TGTGCCAGCAGTTACAATAGCCGGGTGAGCGAGCAGTACTTC. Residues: CASSYNSRVSEQYF.

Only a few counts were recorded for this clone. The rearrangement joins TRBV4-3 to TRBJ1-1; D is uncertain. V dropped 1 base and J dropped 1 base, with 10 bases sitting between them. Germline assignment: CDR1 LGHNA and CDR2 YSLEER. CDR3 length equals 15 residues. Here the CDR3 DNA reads TGCGCCAGCAGCCAAGGTCTGTACCCGAACACTGAAGCTTTCTTT. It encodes CASSQGLYPNTEAFF.

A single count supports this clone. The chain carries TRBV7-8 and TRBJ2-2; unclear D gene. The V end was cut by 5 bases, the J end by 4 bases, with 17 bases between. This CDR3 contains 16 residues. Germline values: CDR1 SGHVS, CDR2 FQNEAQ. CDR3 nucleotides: TGTGCCAGCAGCCACCTGTCGGGTTCTTTCACCGGGGAGCTGTTTTTT. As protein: CASSHLSGSFTGELFF. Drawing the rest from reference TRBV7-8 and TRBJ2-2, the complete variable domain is GAGVSQSPRYKVAKRGQDVALRCDPISGHVSLFWYQQALGQGPEFLTYFQNEAQLDKSGLPSDRFFAERPEGSVSTLKIQRTQQEDSAVYLCASSHLSGSFTGELFFGEGSRLTVL.

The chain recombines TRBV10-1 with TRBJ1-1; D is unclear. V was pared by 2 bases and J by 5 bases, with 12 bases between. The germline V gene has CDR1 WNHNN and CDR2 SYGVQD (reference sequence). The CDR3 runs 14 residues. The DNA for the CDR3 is TGCGCCAGCAGTGAGGGTCGCTCGGGGACTGAAGCTTTCTTT. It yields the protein CASSEGRSGTEAFF.

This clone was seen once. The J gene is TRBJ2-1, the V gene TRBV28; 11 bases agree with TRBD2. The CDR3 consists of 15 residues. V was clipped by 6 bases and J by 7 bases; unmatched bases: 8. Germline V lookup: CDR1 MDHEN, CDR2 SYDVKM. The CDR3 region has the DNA TGTGCCAGCAGCCTAACTAGCGGGAGTTTGAATGAGCAGTTCTTC. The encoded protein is CASSLTSGSLNEQFF.

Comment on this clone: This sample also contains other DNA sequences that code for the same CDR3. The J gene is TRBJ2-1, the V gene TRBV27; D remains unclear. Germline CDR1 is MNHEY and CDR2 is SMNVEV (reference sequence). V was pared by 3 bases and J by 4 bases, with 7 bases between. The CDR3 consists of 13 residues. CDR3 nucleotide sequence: TGTGCCAGCAGTTTGGGGTTGTACAATGAGCAGTTCTTC. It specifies CASSLGLYNEQFF.

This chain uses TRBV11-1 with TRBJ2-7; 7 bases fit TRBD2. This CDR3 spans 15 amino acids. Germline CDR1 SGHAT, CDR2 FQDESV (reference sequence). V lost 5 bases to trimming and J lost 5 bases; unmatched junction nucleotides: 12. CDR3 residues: CASSLIRGSSHEQYF. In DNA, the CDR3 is TGTGCCAGCAGCCTAATACGCGGGAGTTCACACGAGCAGTACTTC.

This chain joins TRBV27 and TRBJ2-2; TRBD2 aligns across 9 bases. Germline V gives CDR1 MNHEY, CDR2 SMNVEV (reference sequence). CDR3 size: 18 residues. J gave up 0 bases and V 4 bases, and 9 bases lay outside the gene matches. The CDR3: CASSSPPAGGPNTGELFF. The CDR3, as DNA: TGTGCCAGCAGTTCACCCCCAGCGGGAGGCCCGAACACCGGGGAGCTGTTTTTT.

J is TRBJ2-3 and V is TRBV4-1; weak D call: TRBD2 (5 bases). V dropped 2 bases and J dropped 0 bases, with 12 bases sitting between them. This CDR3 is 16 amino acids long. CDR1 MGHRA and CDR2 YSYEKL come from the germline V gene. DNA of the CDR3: TGCGCCAGCAGCCAATATCAAGCGGCCAGCACAGATACGCAGTATTTT. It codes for CASSQYQAASTDTQYF.

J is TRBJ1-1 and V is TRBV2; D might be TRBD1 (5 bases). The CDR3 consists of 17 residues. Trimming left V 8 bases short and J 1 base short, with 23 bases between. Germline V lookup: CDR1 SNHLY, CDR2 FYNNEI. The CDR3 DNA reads TGTGCCAGCTCGAGTTGGGACTCTAAGGCGGGGAACACTGAAGCTTTCTTT. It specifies CASSSWDSKAGNTEAFF.

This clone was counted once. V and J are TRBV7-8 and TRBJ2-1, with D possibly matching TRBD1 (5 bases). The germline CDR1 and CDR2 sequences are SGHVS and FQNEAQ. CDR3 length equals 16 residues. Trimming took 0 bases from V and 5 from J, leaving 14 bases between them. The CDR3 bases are TGTGCCAGCAGCTTAGCGGGGCTATTTTTGGACAATGAGCAGTTCTTC. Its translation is CASSLAGLFLDNEQFF.